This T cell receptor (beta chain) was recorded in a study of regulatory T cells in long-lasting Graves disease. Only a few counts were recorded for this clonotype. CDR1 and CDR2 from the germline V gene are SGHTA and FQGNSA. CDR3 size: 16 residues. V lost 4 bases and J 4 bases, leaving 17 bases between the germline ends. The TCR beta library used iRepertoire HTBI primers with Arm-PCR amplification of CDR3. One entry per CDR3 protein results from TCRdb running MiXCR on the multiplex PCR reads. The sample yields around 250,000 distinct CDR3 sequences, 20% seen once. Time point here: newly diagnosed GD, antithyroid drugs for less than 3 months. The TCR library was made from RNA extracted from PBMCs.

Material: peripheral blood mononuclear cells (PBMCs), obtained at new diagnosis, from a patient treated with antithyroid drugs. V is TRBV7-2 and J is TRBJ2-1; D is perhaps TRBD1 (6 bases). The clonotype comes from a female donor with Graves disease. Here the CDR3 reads CASSSRDTGWYNEQFF. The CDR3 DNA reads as TGTGCCAGCAGCTCCCGGGATACAGGGTGGTACAATGAGCAGTTCTTC.